These 24 T cell receptor beta chains came from one sample sequenced in a study of tumor and adjacent non-tumor tissue in lung cancer. No cell sorting was done before RNA was extracted from the tissue. A modified ARM-PCR protocol with three rounds of nested PCR amplified TCRbeta. MiXCR, run by TCRdb on the multiplex PCR reads, gives a single entry per CDR3 protein. Here the sample spans over 60,000 distinct CDR3 sequences, over 75% being singletons. Sequenced material: lung tumor tissue. The source of these receptors is a woman between 50 and 59 years old with non-small cell lung cancer.

Details on this clonotype: Sequence at one end of the junction differs from germline and may be a read error. The chain couples TRBV11-2 to TRBJ2-5, with TRBD2 as a possible D gene (7 bases). This CDR3 contains 14 residues. From germline, CDR1 is SGHAT and CDR2 FQNNGV. The CDR3 region has the DNA TGTGCCAGCAGCCACGTGGGGGGGCGAGAGGCCCAGTACTTC. Amino acids: CASSHVGGREAQYF.

As for this clonotype: The junction and the germline gene differ at one end; a read error may be behind it. The chain couples TRBV6-5 to TRBJ1-6; D is undetermined. This CDR3 spans 15 amino acids. Germline loops: CDR1 MNHEY, CDR2 SVGAGI. The CDR3 nucleotides read TGTGCTAGCAGTTACTCTGAGCCACAGACGCTGTACTTCCACTTT. Protein: CASSYSEPQTLYFHF.

Regarding this clonotype: It is likely a read error, because the conserved phenylalanine at the end of the CDR3 is missing. The DNA is left out, because the CDR3 cannot be placed on it with certainty; the CDR3 is given as TCRdb lists it. This chain connects TRBV28 to TRBJ2-7; TRBD1, the table's D call, was not compared with the DNA. The germline gives CDR1 MDHEN, CDR2 SYDVKM. Ends included, the CDR3 has 12 residues. CDR3 protein: CATSGGSAEHYL.

The rearrangement joins TRBV4-1 to TRBJ1-1; TRBD1 is a possible D gene (6 bases). The germline V gene has CDR1 MGHRA and CDR2 YSYEKL. V dropped 0 bases and J dropped 9 bases, with 20 bases sitting between them. This CDR3 is built from 16 residues. The CDR3 here is CASSQDRYRANTQAFF. CDR3 sequence (DNA): TGCGCCAGCAGCCAAGACCGTTACAGGGCGAATACTCAAGCTTTCTTT.

Remarks on this clonotype: A read error may produce the germline difference seen at one junction end. The gene calls are TRBV28 and TRBJ1-5; 7 positions agree with TRBD1. CDR1 and CDR2 (germline): MDHEN, SYDVKM. The CDR3 is made up of 15 amino acids. CDR3 in DNA: TGTGTCAGCAGACTGGGACAGCATAGCAATCAGCCCCAGCATTTT. Amino acids: CVSRLGQHSNQPQHF. Combining the CDR3 with reference TRBV28 and TRBJ1-5 gives the whole variable domain DVKVTQSSRYLVKRTGEKVFLECVQDMDHENMFWYRQDPGLGLRLIYFSYDVKMKEKGDIPEGYSVSREKKERFSLILESASTNQTSMYLCVSRLGQHSNQPQHFGDGTRLSIL.

With regard to this clonotype: The conserved final phenylalanine or tryptophan is absent from the CDR3, which likely points to a read error. This CDR3 is CSAPDINFQETQYL. In nucleotides, the CDR3 is TGCAGTGCTCCGGACATTAACTTTCAAGAGACCCAGTACTTG. The genes are TRBV20-1 and TRBJ2-5; D is possibly TRBD1 (5 bases). CDR3 length equals 14 residues. V dropped 5 bases and J dropped 2 bases, with 15 bases sitting between them. The germline V gene has CDR1 DFQATT and CDR2 SNEGSKA (reference sequence).

Concerning this clonotype: Because the CDR3 is missing its conserved closing phenylalanine or tryptophan, this is likely a read error. The rearrangement links TRBV20-1 to TRBJ1-5; a weak D match, TRBD1 (5 bases). Looked up from germline, CDR1 is DFQATT and CDR2 is SNEGSKA (reference sequence). The CDR3 contains 16 residues. The CDR3, as DNA: TGCAGTGCTCAAGACGGGGGTCGTGGTAGCAATCAGACCCAGCATTTA. It codes for CSAQDGGRGSNQTQHL.

V is TRBV29-1 and J is TRBJ2-3; maybe TRBD1 (5 bases). The DNA end lines up better with TRBJ1-5; the J call may be wrong. CDR1 is SQVTM and CDR2 is ANQGSEA in the germline V gene. The CDR3 is made up of 13 amino acids. CDR3 nucleotides: TGCAGCGTTGTGGGGGGTCTCATAGATATGCAGCATTTT. It yields the protein CSVVGGLIDMQHF.

The V call is TRBV6-2 or TRBV6-3, the J call TRBJ2-5; no clear D gene. This CDR3 has 15 amino acids. The V and J ends lost 10 bases and 5 bases respectively, with 23 bases between them. CDR1 and CDR2 from the germline V gene are MNHEY and SVGEGT. The CDR3 DNA follows: TGTGCCATCGAGACCCTTACCCGACCTGGGGAGACCCAGTACTTC. This encodes CAIETLTRPGETQYF.

Concerning this clonotype itself: Its ends do not fully match the called genes, so a read error is possible. V usage is TRBV5-6 and J usage is TRBJ2-1; 9 bases are shared with TRBD1. The CDR3 has 16 amino acids. Germline lookup yields CDR1 SGHDT and CDR2 YYEEEE. The CDR3 reads CASSSIQGAPYSEQFF. The CDR3, as DNA: TGTGCCAGCAGCTCAATACAGGGGGCTCCCTACAGTGAGCAGTTCTTC.

The chain joins TRBV20-1 to TRBJ2-3; 7 bases agree with TRBD2. The CDR3 runs to 18 residues. Germline values: CDR1 DFQATT, CDR2 SNEGSKA (reference sequence). V lost 2 bases and J lost 3; bases outside the gene matches: 17. The CDR3 region is CSARHVKRLAERTDTQYF. In nucleotides, the CDR3 is TGCAGTGCTAGACATGTGAAACGACTAGCTGAAAGAACAGATACGCAGTATTTT.

Remarks on this clonotype: A read error may account for a junction end that differs from germline. CDR3 residues: CSVGQWSSYIELFF. Written as DNA, the CDR3 is TGCAGCGTGGGACAGTGGAGCTCCTACATTGAGCTGTTCTTC. This chain connects TRBV29-1 to TRBJ2-1; 7 bases agree with TRBD1. The CDR3 sequence is 14 residues long. Germline loops: CDR1 SQVTM, CDR2 ANQGSEA.

The chain recombines TRBV12-3 or TRBV12-4 with TRBJ2-2; no firm D call. With 8 bases removed from V and 7 bases from J, the gap between germline ends came to 11 bases. CDR3 size: 12 residues. The CDR3 loop reads CASYFLSGELFF. The CDR3 region has the DNA TGTGCCAGCTATTTTCTTAGCGGGGAGCTGTTTTTT.

This rearrangement joins TRBV6-1 to TRBJ2-4, with D perhaps being TRBD1 or TRBD2 (5 bases each). The germline CDR1 and CDR2 sequences are MNHNS and SASEGT. Deletions cut 2 bases from V and 5 bases from J, with 19 bases between. This CDR3 contains 17 residues. The CDR3 here is CASSEFHFSGGQNIQYF. Written as DNA, the CDR3 is TGTGCCAGCAGTGAATTCCATTTCTCTGGGGGACAAAACATTCAGTACTTC.

Concerning this clonotype itself: The junction departs from the called germline gene at one end, perhaps through a read error. V and J are TRBV11-2 and TRBJ2-2; D is perhaps TRBD1 or TRBD2 (5 bases each). The germline V gene has CDR1 SGHAT and CDR2 FQNNGV. The CDR3 runs 14 residues. The CDR3 spells CAISLEQLGRELFF. The CDR3 region has the DNA TGTGCCATCAGCTTAGAACAATTAGGCAGGGAGTTGTTTTTT.

This sequence joins TRBV11-1 and TRBJ2-5; perhaps TRBD2 as D (5 bases). In germline, CDR1 is SGHAT, CDR2 FQDESV (reference sequence). V was trimmed by 10 bases and J by 5 bases, leaving 20 bases between them. This CDR3 spans 14 amino acids. The CDR3 region is CATSFYKGHETQYF. The CDR3 DNA follows: TGTGCCACTAGCTTTTACAAGGGCCATGAGACCCAGTACTTC.

V and J are TRBV20-1 and TRBJ2-3, with a weak D call TRBD2 (5 bases). Germline CDR1 reads DFQATT; CDR2 reads SNEGSKA (reference sequence). The CDR3 extends over 14 amino acids. V lost 6 bases, J lost 6 bases, and 19 bases lay in between. The CDR3, as DNA: TGCAGTGCGGAAGGCGGGCAGACGATGGATACGCAGTATTTT. Translation: CSAEGGQTMDTQYF.

J is TRBJ2-3 and V is TRBV4-3; no clear D gene. Germline V gene sequence: CDR1 LGHNA, CDR2 YSLEER. V dropped 0 bases and J dropped 6 bases, with 7 bases sitting between them. This CDR3 spans 13 amino acids. CDR3 region: CASSQDRVDTQYF. Written as DNA, the CDR3 is TGCGCCAGCAGCCAAGACCGGGTGGATACGCAGTATTTT.

On this clonotype itself: Because it lacks the conserved phenylalanine or tryptophan at the end, this CDR3 is likely a read error. The V and J genes are TRBV29-1 and TRBJ1-3; D not resolved. Germline CDR1 SQVTM, CDR2 ANQGSEA. CDR3 length: 15 amino acids. CDR3 nucleotide sequence: TGCTGCGTTGACTCGGGCAGCTGCTCTGGAAACACCATATATTTG. It encodes CCVDSGSCSGNTIYL.

As regards this clonotype: Germline and junction disagree at one end, which may indicate a read error. This chain connects TRBV6-6 to TRBJ2-7, with 12 bases that match TRBD1. The length of the CDR3 is 15 residues. Germline CDR1 MNHNY, CDR2 SVGAGI (reference sequence). The CDR3 spells CVSGQPGQGAYEQYF. CDR3 DNA sequence: TGTGTCAGCGGCCAACCGGGACAGGGGGCTTACGAGCAGTACTTC.

Of note for this clonotype: Relative to the germline gene, one junction end is altered; a read error may explain this. The chain joins TRBV20-1 to TRBJ2-7, with TRBD2 as a possible D gene (6 bases). Germline loops: CDR1 DFQATT, CDR2 SNEGSKA (reference sequence). The CDR3 runs 12 residues. For the CDR3, the DNA is TGCAGTGCTAGAGGGAGGGCCAAGGAGCAATACTTC. It translates to CSARGRAKEQYF.

This clonotype has more than one count but fewer than ten. Just one base apart from a much larger clone, this may be a read error. This chain links TRBV28 with TRBJ1-1; 7 bases agree with TRBD1. The CDR3 loop spans 14 amino acids. Per the germline V gene, CDR1 is MDHEN and CDR2 is SYDVKM. The chain's CDR3 is CVSSSWTGDTEAFF. The CDR3 DNA is TGTGTCAGCAGTTCCTGGACAGGAGACACTGAAGCTTTCTTT.

A few counts support this clonotype. Just one base apart from a much larger clone, this may be a read error. This sequence joins TRBV20-1 and TRBJ2-7; 8 positions agree with TRBD1. CDR3 length: 13 amino acids. Germline V gene lookup returns CDR1 DFQATT and CDR2 SNEGSKA (reference sequence). J gave up 3 bases and V 8 bases, and 9 bases lay outside the gene matches. The CDR3 nucleotides are TGCAGTATTGCAAGGACAGGGAGCTACGAGCAGTACTTC. Translation gives CSIARTGSYEQYF.

This sequence joins TRBV20-1 and TRBJ2-3, with 8 nucleotides matching TRBD2. The V segment lost 8 bases and the J segment 3 bases; nucleotides outside the gene matches: 7. From germline, CDR1 is DFQATT and CDR2 SNEGSKA (reference sequence). The CDR3 is 13 residues long. The CDR3 region is CSTMTSDTDTQYF. CDR3 nucleotides: TGCAGTACTATGACTAGCGATACAGATACGCAGTATTTT.